This T cell receptor (beta chain) came from a study of T cell responses to AZD1222 COVID-19 vaccine. Study-level points and caveats: Spike-specific TCR breadth and depth went up after people got two AZD1222 doses. Donors were chiefly white British, with a greater number of females, and clonal diversity was perhaps underestimated. Just a handful of AZD1222 recipients were seropositive at baseline. Unmutated variant regions are reportedly targeted by nearly half of spike-specific TCRs.

This CDR3 contains 15 residues. With V trimmed by 1 base and J by 2 bases, 5 bases remained unmatched. Germline values: CDR1 SGHNT, CDR2 YYREEE (reference sequence). The assay was immunoSEQ multiplex PCR, and TCRdb's table has in-frame clones only and misses some. The table includes 180,000 or so clones, 90% to 95% detected once. This clone came up a few times. Its antigen is unidentified. The receptor was isolated from an adult who received the AZD1222 COVID-19 vaccine. The sample was peripheral blood, taken 28 days after the second AZD1222 dose. This chain connects TRBV5-4 to TRBJ2-7, with 8 bases aligning to TRBD2. The DNA for the CDR3 is TGTGCCAGCAGCTTGCGTACTAGCGGCACCTACGAGCAGTACTTC. Its translation: CASSLRTSGTYEQYF.